Following are 29 T cell receptor beta chains from one sample sequenced in a study of glioma-infiltrating T cells. Using RNA template, CDR3s of TCR alpha and beta were amplified with iRepertoire arm-PCR. TCRdb reprocessed the multiplex PCR reads with MiXCR, giving one entry per CDR3 protein. The data show about 400,000 distinct CDR3 sequences, more than 35% seen once. The sequenced sample was glioma tissue, nonneoplastic brain tissue, or PBMCs (not recorded which). The receptors come from a human donor with low-grade glioma or glioblastoma, undergoing nonglioma brain surgery, or in good health (not recorded which).

The genes are TRBV28 and TRBJ2-1, with 11 bases aligning to TRBD2. Germline lookup yields CDR1 MDHEN and CDR2 SYDVKM. This CDR3 has 17 residues. The V and J ends lost 3 bases and 4 bases, in that order; junction bases with no gene match: 8. The CDR3 loop reads CASSFRVAGGTYNEQFF. CDR3 sequence (DNA): TGTGCCAGCAGTTTTAGGGTAGCGGGAGGGACTTACAATGAGCAGTTCTTC.

The CDR3 is CAISIGTGSTDTQYF. As DNA, the CDR3 is TGTGCCATCAGTATTGGGACCGGAAGCACAGATACGCAGTATTTT. The chain employs TRBV10-3 and TRBJ2-3, with D tentatively TRBD1 or TRBD2 (5 bases each). Germline assignment: CDR1 ENHRY and CDR2 SYGVKD. The CDR3 has 15 amino acids. V gave up 5 bases and J gave up 0 bases, with 12 bases separating them.

This clonotype was observed at least ten times. The chain employs TRBV6-2 or TRBV6-3 and TRBJ2-3, with 9 positions matching TRBD2. Germline-derived CDR1 and CDR2 are MNHEY and SVGEGT. This CDR3 has 16 amino acids. J gave up 4 bases and V 4 bases, and 9 bases lay outside the gene matches. In DNA form, the CDR3 reads TGTGCCAGCAGTTTCCCCGTAGCGGGAGTGGCAGATACGCAGTATTTT. Its translation: CASSFPVAGVADTQYF.

This clonotype was observed at least ten times. This chain connects TRBV27 to TRBJ1-6, with TRBD1 as a possible D gene (6 bases). Germline V gene data show CDR1 as MNHEY and CDR2 as SMNVEV (reference sequence). V was cut by 2 bases and J by 0 bases, with 14 bases left in between. This CDR3 comprises 18 residues. This CDR3 is CASSLSKRGNSYNSPLHF. The CDR3 DNA reads as TGTGCCAGCAGTTTAAGCAAAAGGGGGAACTCCTATAATTCACCCCTCCACTTT.

This clonotype has only one observation. The chain links TRBV4-2 to TRBJ2-3, with a tentative D call TRBD2 (5 bases). CDR3 length equals 16 residues. Germline V lookup: CDR1 LGHNA, CDR2 YNFKEQ. With 0 bases removed from V and 2 bases from J, the gap between germline ends came to 12 bases. The CDR3 DNA sequence: TGTGCCAGCAGCCAAGAGCGGGTCCCAAACACAGATACGCAGTATTTT. It codes for CASSQERVPNTDTQYF.

The chain links TRBV29-1 to TRBJ2-7; D perhaps matches TRBD1 (5 bases). The ends were cut back, 7 bases at V and 2 bases at J, with 9 bases in the middle. CDR3 length equals 11 residues. The germline V gene encodes CDR1 SQVTM and CDR2 ANQGSEA. In DNA, the CDR3 is TGCAGCGCTAGGACAACCTACGAGCAGTACTTC. Translated, it gives CSARTTYEQYF.

This clonotype was picked up one time. The J gene is TRBJ2-3, the V gene TRBV7-2; possibly TRBD2 for D (5 bases). The germline CDR1 and CDR2 sequences are SGHTA and FQGNSA. CDR3 size: 15 residues. The ends were cut back, 4 bases at V and 5 bases at J, with 16 bases in the middle. The CDR3 bases are TGTGCCAGCAGCTCACTAGTGGCACTGGTAGATACGCAGTATTTT. Translated, it gives CASSSLVALVDTQYF.

This clonotype was seen just once. In this CDR3 the conserved last residue, phenylalanine or tryptophan, is missing, so a read error is likely. The J gene is TRBJ2-1, the V gene TRBV28; 14 nucleotides agree with TRBD2. CDR1 and CDR2 from the germline V gene are MDHEN and SYDVKM. After removal of 4 bases from V and 3 bases from J, the junction contained 14 bases not matched to a gene. The CDR3 sequence is 20 residues long. The CDR3 loop is CASSSPGLAGETLLYNEQFL. In DNA, the CDR3 is TGTGCCAGCAGTTCTCCGGGACTAGCGGGAGAAACCCTCCTCTACAATGAGCAGTTCCTC.

Ten or more counts support this clonotype. The CDR3 sequence is CASRKTSGPYEQYF. The CDR3 DNA is TGTGCCAGCAGAAAGACTAGCGGCCCCTACGAGCAGTACTTC. The chain uses TRBV27 and TRBJ2-7; 9 nucleotides line up with TRBD2. Germline V gene sequence: CDR1 MNHEY, CDR2 SMNVEV (reference sequence). The CDR3 loop spans 14 amino acids. The J segment lost 2 bases and the V segment lost 6 bases, leaving 5 bases of the junction unmatched.

The chain couples TRBV7-3 to TRBJ2-7; D call uncertain. The V and J ends lost 6 bases and 5 bases respectively, with 14 bases between them. This CDR3 has 13 amino acids. Per the germline V gene, CDR1 is SGHTA and CDR2 is FQGTGA. The CDR3 DNA follows: TGTGCCAGCAGTCAGGCCGGGCGGAACGAGCAGTACTTC. This encodes CASSQAGRNEQYF.

The V gene is TRBV7-2, the J gene TRBJ2-1; possibly TRBD1 for D (6 bases). CDR1 is SGHTA, CDR2 FQGNSA, per germline. This CDR3 comprises 16 residues. V was clipped by 5 bases and J by 0 bases, with 14 bases between them. CDR3 nucleotide sequence: TGTGCCAGCAGCCCCCGACAGGAGATCTCCTACAATGAGCAGTTCTTC. Residues: CASSPRQEISYNEQFF.

In the case of this clonotype: Its ends do not fully match the called genes, so a read error is possible. V is TRBV7-2 and J is TRBJ1-2, with D possibly being TRBD1 (6 bases). Germline-derived CDR1 and CDR2 are SGHTA and FQGNSA. The CDR3 sequence is 16 residues long. The CDR3 bases are TGTGCCAGCAGCTATACGGAAGGCAGGGGAAACTGTGGCTACACCTTC. Encoded protein: CASSYTEGRGNCGYTF. The full variable domain, with the rest looked up from reference TRBV7-2 and TRBJ1-2, is GAGVSQSPSNKVTEKGKDVELRCDPISGHTALYWYRQSLGQGLEFLIYFQGNSAPDKSGLPSDRFSAERTGGSVSTLTIQRTQQEDSAVYLCASSYTEGRGNCGYTFGSGTRLTVV.

The V call is TRBV10-3, the J call TRBJ2-7; 11 nucleotides line up with TRBD2. With V trimmed by 6 bases and J by 2 bases, 9 bases remained unmatched. This CDR3 is built from 16 residues. Per germline, CDR1 ENHRY and CDR2 SYGVKD. The CDR3 reads CAISHGLAGAAYEQYF. In nucleotides, the CDR3 is TGTGCCATCAGCCACGGACTAGCGGGCGCCGCCTACGAGCAGTACTTC.

There are a few counts of this clonotype. The chain employs TRBV7-2 and TRBJ2-7; 10 nucleotides align to TRBD2. Per the germline V gene, CDR1 is SGHTA and CDR2 is FQGNSA. V shed 5 bases and J 2 bases; nucleotides not matched to a gene: 6. The CDR3 consists of 15 residues. The CDR3 sequence is CASSGRAGGAYEQYF. The CDR3 DNA is TGTGCCAGCAGCGGACGAGCGGGAGGGGCCTACGAGCAGTACTTC.

Worth noting for this clonotype: Given a much more abundant clone one base away, this may be a read error. The chain employs TRBV6-1 and TRBJ1-2; unclear D gene. Germline assignment: CDR1 MNHNS and CDR2 SASEGT. CDR3 size: 13 residues. CDR3 region: CASSMDPLYVYTF. The CDR3 DNA reads as TGTGCCAGCAGCATGGACCCCCTCTATGTCTACACCTTC.

This clonotype was counted a few times. This chain connects TRBV12-3 or TRBV12-4 to TRBJ1-4; D is uncertain. V lost 5 bases and J 0 bases, leaving 7 bases between the germline ends. CDR3 size: 14 residues. The CDR3 coding sequence is TGTGCCAGCAGTCCCGCTTCAACTAATGAAAAACTGTTTTTT. Its protein product is CASSPASTNEKLFF.

The gene calls are TRBV6-2 or TRBV6-3 and TRBJ1-3; D unresolved. Trimming stripped 0 bases from V and 1 base from J, with 4 bases between. The CDR3 is 14 residues long. Germline loops: CDR1 MNHEY, CDR2 SVGEGT. CDR3 region: CASSYSTSGNTIYF. In nucleotides, the CDR3 is TGTGCCAGCAGTTACTCTACTTCTGGAAACACCATATATTTT.

This clonotype turned up a few times. V gene TRBV29-1 combines with J gene TRBJ1-1; D may be TRBD1 (6 bases). V shed 1 base and J shed 3 bases, with 12 bases lying between them. Germline values: CDR1 SQVTM, CDR2 ANQGSEA. This CDR3 spans 14 amino acids. CDR3: CSVEVKGHHTEAFF. CDR3 DNA: TGCAGCGTTGAAGTGAAGGGACACCACACTGAAGCTTTCTTT.

This clonotype was recorded many times. Here the CDR3 reads CATALAADTQYF. The CDR3 DNA reads TGTGCCACCGCCCTAGCGGCAGATACGCAGTATTTT. The chain joins TRBV2 to TRBJ2-3; 7 bases match TRBD2. The CDR3 is made up of 12 amino acids. Germline CDR1 reads SNHLY; CDR2 reads FYNNEI. V lost 10 bases to trimming and J lost 4 bases; unmatched junction nucleotides: 5.

The sample holds a few counts of this clonotype. The rearrangement joins TRBV6-5 to TRBJ2-1, with D hard to call. The CDR3 has 13 residues. Trimming shortened V by 7 bases and J by 0 bases, and 7 bases separated the two germline ends. Germline V CDR1 and CDR2: MNHEY, SVGAGI. The CDR3 bases are TGTGCCAGCATTTCAAGCTCCTACAATGAGCAGTTCTTC. It translates to CASISSSYNEQFF.

This chain joins TRBV12-3 or TRBV12-4 and TRBJ2-3; no definite D call. Trimming cost V 8 bases and J 10 bases, with 25 bases left between them. There are 15 residues in the CDR3. The CDR3 loop is CASSMGSKNLNAQYF. Here the CDR3 DNA reads TGTGCCAGCTCCATGGGGTCTAAAAACTTGAATGCGCAGTATTTT.

This clonotype was seen just once. This may come from a read error, since a much larger clone is one base off. The V call is TRBV6-2 or TRBV6-3, the J call TRBJ1-5, with D hard to call. There are 15 residues in the CDR3. The germline V gene has CDR1 MNHEY and CDR2 SVGEGT. CDR3 nucleotide sequence: TGTGCCAGCAGGCCTGTCTCTACGGGCAATCAGCCCAAGCATTTT. It translates to CASRPVSTGNQPKHF.

The chain is built from TRBV7-9 and TRBJ1-2, with D hard to call. The germline gives CDR1 SEHNR, CDR2 FQNEAQ (reference sequence). This CDR3 comprises 13 residues. The germline V and J ends were trimmed by 4 bases and 8 bases, with 14 bases remaining between them. CDR3 bases: TGTGCCAGCAGCTATGGGGTGCGTTGGGGCTACACCTTC. Translated: CASSYGVRWGYTF.

The chain is built from TRBV5-1 and TRBJ2-3; 8 bases fit TRBD2. The CDR3 extends over 15 amino acids. The V gene's germline CDR1 is SGHRS and CDR2 YFSETQ. The J segment lost 6 bases and the V segment lost 1 base, leaving 7 bases of the junction unmatched. The CDR3 DNA reads TGCGCCAGCAGCTTGTATGGTAGCGGGACGGATACGCAGTATTTT. This gives the protein CASSLYGSGTDTQYF.

The rearrangement links TRBV18 to TRBJ1-1; D is unclear. Germline V gene data show CDR1 as KGHSH and CDR2 as LQKENI. This CDR3 is built from 16 residues. Trimming took off 4 bases at V and 0 bases at J, with 15 bases between the two ends. In DNA, the CDR3 is TGTGCCAGCTCACGGTCCCTGGGCATCCTGAACACTGAAGCTTTCTTT. The encoded protein is CASSRSLGILNTEAFF.

A few counts support this clonotype. In nucleotides, the CDR3 is TGCGCCAGCAGTCGAGGACAGGGTCTCTCCTACGAGCAGTACTTC. Translated: CASSRGQGLSYEQYF. The chain links TRBV4-1 to TRBJ2-7, with 8 bases matching TRBD1. Unmatched junction bases numbered 7, after V lost 6 bases and J lost 0 bases. CDR1 and CDR2 (germline): MGHRA, YSYEKL. The CDR3 runs to 15 residues.

In this sample, this clonotype turned up many times. The chain combines TRBV28 with TRBJ1-1; TRBD1 is a possible D gene (5 bases). Trimming stripped 3 bases from V and 1 base from J, with 9 bases between. Looked up from germline, CDR1 is MDHEN and CDR2 is SYDVKM. CDR3 length: 14 residues. CDR3 residues: CASSFSDRNTEAFF. CDR3 DNA: TGTGCCAGCAGTTTTTCCGACAGGAACACTGAAGCTTTCTTT. The whole variable domain, remainder taken from reference TRBV28 and TRBJ1-1, is DVKVTQSSRYLVKRTGEKVFLECVQDMDHENMFWYRQDPGLGLRLIYFSYDVKMKEKGDIPEGYSVSREKKERFSLILESASTNQTSMYLCASSFSDRNTEAFFGQGTRLTVV.

This clonotype was detected a few times. The CDR3 protein is CAIRTQENTEAFF. The CDR3 region has the DNA TGTGCCATCAGGACCCAGGAGAACACTGAAGCTTTCTTT. The chain links TRBV10-3 to TRBJ1-1; the D is unclear. CDR1 ENHRY and CDR2 SYGVKD come from the germline V gene. V was shortened by 6 bases and J by 1 base, with 9 bases between the two germline ends. There are 13 residues in the CDR3.

The genes are TRBV2 and TRBJ2-7; D not certain. The CDR3 is made up of 12 amino acids. Trimming shortened V by 3 bases and J by 0 bases, and 3 bases separated the two germline ends. From germline, CDR1 is SNHLY and CDR2 FYNNEI. The CDR3 DNA follows: TGTGCCAGCAGTGACACCTCCTACGAGCAGTACTTC. It yields the protein CASSDTSYEQYF.